A single sample is the source of the 26 T cell receptor beta chains below, sequenced in a study of T cell repertoires in ileal Crohn's disease. Produced via immunoSEQ multiplex PCR; TCRdb's table is partial and in-frame only. The sample has more than 12,000 clones, about three quarters seen once. The sequencing input was ileal tissue. The receptors shown here come from an adult with Crohn's disease.

The chain employs TRBV15 and TRBJ2-7, with D perhaps TRBD2 (7 bases). Germline V gene lookup returns CDR1 LNHNV and CDR2 YYDKDF (reference sequence). The CDR3 consists of 16 residues. V shed 0 bases and J shed 5 bases, with 17 bases lying between them. In DNA form, the CDR3 reads TGTGCCACCAGCAGAGAGGGGCCGGGGGGCGTGGACGAGCAGTACTTC. It specifies CATSREGPGGVDEQYF.

This clone was seen only once. This sequence joins TRBV6-5 and TRBJ1-6, with D perhaps TRBD1 (6 bases). The CDR3 runs to 15 residues. The germline V gene encodes CDR1 MNHEY and CDR2 SVGAGI. The ends were cut back, 2 bases at V and 10 bases at J, with 15 bases in the middle. CDR3 amino acids: CASSYGGSWGSPLHF. DNA of the CDR3: TGTGCCAGCAGTTACGGGGGCTCTTGGGGCTCACCCCTCCACTTT.

This clone was seen more than once but under ten times. The chain links TRBV29-1 to TRBJ2-7; 16 nucleotides agree with TRBD2. The CDR3 runs 14 residues. J lost 11 bases, V lost 0 bases, and 4 bases had no gene match. The germline V gene encodes CDR1 SQVTM and CDR2 ANQGSEA. This CDR3 is CSVEDRGTSGGEYF. As DNA, the CDR3 is TGCAGCGTTGAAGATCGGGGGACTAGCGGGGGGGAGTACTTC.

Judged by abundance, this clone is medium-sized. The chain recombines TRBV6-1 with TRBJ2-7, with D possibly being TRBD1 (6 bases). Deletions cut 7 bases from V and 1 base from J, with 17 bases between. The CDR3 totals 15 residues. Germline CDR1 MNHNS, CDR2 SASEGT. CDR3 bases: TGTGCCAGCACCCCCTTGGACAGTAGTTCCTACGAGCAGTACTTC. Its translation: CASTPLDSSSYEQYF.

The chain couples TRBV19 to TRBJ2-2, with TRBD1 identical over 7 bases. The CDR3 is 15 amino acids. The germline CDR1 and CDR2 sequences are LNHDA and SQIVND (reference sequence). Trimming took 9 bases from V and 1 from J; bases not matched to a gene: 8. The CDR3 spells CASNLGQKNTGELFF. CDR3 bases: TGTGCCAGCAACTTGGGACAGAAGAACACCGGGGAGCTGTTTTTT.

The V and J genes are TRBV19 and TRBJ1-1; 7 nucleotides match TRBD1. The CDR3 is 14 residues long. Germline CDR1 is LNHDA and CDR2 is SQIVND (reference sequence). Trimming at V came to 5 bases and at J to 3 bases, leaving 6 bases not matched to a gene. CDR3 loop: CASSVQGLDTEAFF. The CDR3 DNA is TGTGCCAGTAGTGTACAGGGGCTGGACACTGAAGCTTTCTTT. The full variable domain, completed using reference TRBV19 and TRBJ1-1, is DGGITQSPKYLFRKEGQNVTLSCEQNLNHDAMYWYRQDPGQGLRLIYYSQIVNDFQKGDIAEGYSVSREKKESFPLTVTSAQKNPTAFYLCASSVQGLDTEAFFGQGTRLTVV.

This chain joins TRBV18 and TRBJ1-1; tentatively, D is TRBD1 (5 bases). The V end was cut by 3 bases, the J end by 2 bases, with 16 bases between. Germline V gives CDR1 KGHSH, CDR2 LQKENI. The CDR3 spans 16 residues. CDR3 nucleotide sequence: TGTGCCAGCTCACCTAGGCGGGGGGAGCTAAACACTGAAGCTTTCTTT. It codes for CASSPRRGELNTEAFF.

The V gene is TRBV28, the J gene TRBJ1-1; TRBD1 agrees at 10 bases. V trimming: 6 bases; J trimming: 0 bases; junction bases outside the gene matches: 10. Germline V gene sequence: CDR1 MDHEN, CDR2 SYDVKM. The length of the CDR3 is 17 residues. The CDR3 DNA sequence: TGTGCCAGCAGAATATCCGGGACAGGGGCAATGAACACTGAAGCTTTCTTT. Its protein is CASRISGTGAMNTEAFF.

This chain's CDR3 is CSVGMGQAEAFF. The DNA for the CDR3 is TGCAGCGTCGGGATGGGACAGGCTGAAGCTTTCTTT. The V call is TRBV29-1, the J call TRBJ1-1, with 8 nucleotides matching TRBD1. The CDR3 is made up of 12 amino acids. The J segment lost 6 bases and the V segment lost 6 bases, leaving 6 bases of the junction unmatched. Germline V CDR1 and CDR2: SQVTM, ANQGSEA.

The chain has TRBV9 and TRBJ2-1; 11 nucleotides agree with TRBD2. Trimming at V came to 4 bases and at J to 9 bases, leaving 9 bases not matched to a gene. This CDR3 is built from 15 residues. Germline loops: CDR1 SGDLS, CDR2 YYNGEE. The CDR3 protein is CASSRTSGGGGEQFF. CDR3 sequence (DNA): TGTGCCAGCAGCCGTACTAGCGGGGGAGGGGGTGAGCAGTTCTTC. The variable domain in full, with the rest retrieved from reference TRBV9 and TRBJ2-1, is DSGVTQTPKHLITATGQRVTLRCSPRSGDLSVYWYQQSLDQGLQFLIQYYNGEERAKGNILERFSAQQFPDLHSELNLSSLELGDSALYFCASSRTSGGGGEQFFGPGTRLTVL.

This chain links TRBV2 with TRBJ1-1; D not resolved. The germline gives CDR1 SNHLY, CDR2 FYNNEI. There are 15 residues in the CDR3. V lost 3 bases, J lost 8 bases, and 19 bases lay in between. The CDR3 sequence is CASSERVSGRNEAFF. Written as DNA, the CDR3 is TGTGCCAGCAGTGAGCGGGTTTCGGGGAGAAACGAAGCTTTCTTT.

This rearrangement joins TRBV18 to TRBJ1-2, with 7 bases matching TRBD1. Germline assignment: CDR1 KGHSH and CDR2 LQKENI. This CDR3 spans 13 amino acids. After removal of 2 bases from V and 7 bases from J, the junction contained 4 bases not matched to a gene. CDR3 sequence: CASSPATGAGYTF. The CDR3 DNA reads TGTGCCAGCTCACCAGCTACAGGGGCTGGCTACACCTTC.

The chain employs TRBV7-9 and TRBJ1-2; 7 nucleotides match TRBD1. CDR1 is SEHNR and CDR2 is FQNEAQ in the germline V gene (reference sequence). The CDR3 is made up of 17 amino acids. The junction had 17 bases not matched to a gene; V was cut back by 5 bases and J by 5 bases. The CDR3 sequence is CASSLGQDLRAAYGYTF. Here the CDR3 DNA reads TGTGCCAGCAGCCTCGGACAGGACCTTCGAGCTGCGTATGGCTACACCTTC.

The rearrangement joins TRBV7-3 to TRBJ2-7; TRBD1 is a possible D gene (5 bases). Trimming cost V 5 bases and J 2 bases, with 16 bases left between them. CDR1 is SGHTA and CDR2 is FQGTGA in the germline V gene. The CDR3 spans 15 residues. CDR3 sequence: CASSDGPGRTYEQYF. CDR3 DNA sequence: TGTGCCAGCAGCGACGGCCCAGGGCGAACCTACGAGCAGTACTTC.

This sequence joins TRBV28 and TRBJ1-4; D is ambiguous. The germline V gene encodes CDR1 MDHEN and CDR2 SYDVKM. The CDR3 is 15 residues long. V lost 7 bases, J lost 1 base, and 13 bases lay in between. The CDR3 DNA follows: TGTGCCAGCACTACACTCGGGGTAACTAATGAAAAACTGTTTTTT. Translation: CASTTLGVTNEKLFF.

This clone was found a few times. The chain recombines TRBV5-4 with TRBJ2-3, with 8 bases aligning to TRBD2. V trimming: 2 bases; J trimming: 4 bases; junction bases outside the gene matches: 9. CDR3 length equals 16 residues. Germline values: CDR1 SGHNT, CDR2 YYREEE (reference sequence). CDR3 loop: CASSFNRGGRADTQYF. As DNA, the CDR3 is TGTGCCAGCAGCTTTAACCGGGGGGGCCGCGCAGATACGCAGTATTTT.

This clone was picked up one time. V gene TRBV18 combines with J gene TRBJ2-7; D unclear. CDR1 is KGHSH, CDR2 LQKENI, per germline. The CDR3 is 14 residues long. V was clipped by 5 bases and J by 0 bases, with 11 bases between them. CDR3 coding DNA: TGTGCCAGCTCAGTCAGTCCAAGCTCCTACGAGCAGTACTTC. Encoded protein: CASSVSPSSYEQYF.

This chain uses TRBV30 with TRBJ2-5, with TRBD1 matching over 10 bases. The J call may be in error: the DNA end matches TRBJ2-7 better. Germline V gene data show CDR1 as GTSNPN and CDR2 as SVGIG (reference sequence). The CDR3 has 14 amino acids. CDR3 sequence reads: CAWATGTGDREQYF. Here the CDR3 DNA reads TGTGCCTGGGCGACCGGGACAGGGGATCGCGAGCAGTACTTC.

The chain recombines TRBV6-6 with TRBJ1-5, with D possibly TRBD1 on 5 matching bases. CDR1 and CDR2 (germline): MNHNY, SVGAGI (reference sequence). V dropped 7 bases and J dropped 4 bases, with 8 bases sitting between them. The CDR3 runs to 12 residues. CDR3 coding DNA: TGTGCCAGCATGCAGGGAAATCAGCCCCAGCATTTT. Residues: CASMQGNQPQHF.

The rearrangement links TRBV9 to TRBJ1-5; TRBD1 matches at 7 bases. Germline values: CDR1 SGDLS, CDR2 YYNGEE. CDR3 length equals 14 residues. J lost 5 bases, V lost 3 bases, and 5 bases had no gene match. The chain's CDR3 is CASSARQGDQPQHF. The CDR3 DNA is TGTGCCAGCAGCGCAAGACAGGGCGATCAGCCCCAGCATTTT.

This chain links TRBV2 with TRBJ2-1; 9 bases map to TRBD1. This CDR3 is built from 14 residues. The trim removed 9 bases at V and 6 bases at J, leaving 9 bases unmatched. In germline, CDR1 is SNHLY, CDR2 FYNNEI. The CDR3, as DNA: TGTGCCAGTAGGACCGGGACAGGGTTCAATGAGCAGTTCTTC. Translating it yields CASRTGTGFNEQFF.

The V and J genes are TRBV30 and TRBJ2-3, with 7 bases identical to TRBD2. The CDR3 extends over 11 amino acids. Unmatched junction bases numbered 1, after V lost 2 bases and J lost 8 bases. Germline V lookup: CDR1 GTSNPN, CDR2 SVGIG (reference sequence). The CDR3 reads CAWSWGGTQYF. CDR3 sequence (DNA): TGTGCCTGGAGTTGGGGGGGTACGCAGTATTTT.

A single count supports this clone. The chain employs TRBV27 and TRBJ2-7; 9 positions match TRBD1. CDR3 length: 15 residues. V shed 5 bases and J 5 bases; nucleotides not matched to a gene: 10. Germline assignment: CDR1 MNHEY and CDR2 SMNVEV (reference sequence). Here the CDR3 reads CASSLPGQGIHEQYF. The CDR3 DNA reads as TGTGCCAGCAGTCTACCGGGACAGGGTATCCACGAGCAGTACTTC.

The J gene is TRBJ2-7, the V gene TRBV29-1; 8 nucleotides match TRBD1. This CDR3 has 14 residues. Losses at the gene ends were 5 bases for V and 1 base for J; bases not matched to a gene: 7. CDR1 and CDR2 (germline): SQVTM, ANQGSEA. In DNA form, the CDR3 reads TGCAGCGTTCTCACAGGGGGGTCGTCCTACGAGCAGTACTTC. Its translation: CSVLTGGSSYEQYF.

In its sample, this clone was seen once. Here the CDR3 reads CAWTRTGWDEQFF. Written as DNA, the CDR3 is TGTGCCTGGACCAGGACAGGGTGGGATGAGCAGTTCTTC. This sequence joins TRBV30 and TRBJ2-1; 8 nucleotides align to TRBD1. Germline assignment: CDR1 GTSNPN and CDR2 SVGIG (reference sequence). The CDR3 totals 13 residues. The V segment lost 4 bases and the J segment 8 bases; nucleotides outside the gene matches: 7.

The J gene is TRBJ1-4, the V gene TRBV5-7; possibly TRBD1 for D (5 bases). TRBV5-7 is an ORF, and what it does is uncertain. V gave up 4 bases and J gave up 0 bases, with 13 bases separating them. The CDR3 has 16 amino acids. CDR3 DNA sequence: TGTGCCAGCAGCCTCAGGGATCGCTCAACTAATGAAAAACTGTTTTTT. The encoded protein is CASSLRDRSTNEKLFF.